This TCR beta chain was identified in a study of shared clonotypes between healthy human individuals. Background on the study: Serving as donors were two women and three men, whose ages spanned 18 to 49.

Study-wide findings and caveats: Clonotype sharing among donors likely depends on sequencing depth. All-four-donor shared clonotypes had higher generation probabilities than non-shared clonotypes did.

The CDR3 has 15 residues. Germline trimming cut 5 bases from V and 7 bases from J; bases unmatched to any gene: 9. CDR1 ENHRY and CDR2 SYGVKD come from the germline V gene. To note about this clone: The target antigen is unknown.

Splitting of each subset's genomic DNA was done evenly across several immunoSEQ plates. The data were produced by immunoSEQ multiplex PCR, yet TCRdb's version contains in-frame clones alone and is incomplete. The repertoire holds about 1.5 million clones, with approximately 98% as singletons. The chain recombines TRBV10-3 with TRBJ2-2, with 8 positions matching TRBD2. This receptor was identified in a man in his thirties or forties in good health. Input material: naive CD4+ T cells sorted from blood. Indicated subset: CD45RA+ positively selected. In DNA form, the CDR3 reads TGTGCCATCAGTCAAGGTAGCGGGATTGGCGGGGAGCTGTTTTTT. Translated: CAISQGSGIGGELFF.